The rows below give T cell receptor beta chains drawn from one sample of a study of cytomegalovirus exposure and HLA in healthy donors. Measured with immunoSEQ multiplex PCR; TCRdb has only the in-frame clones, and not every one. The profile covers around 130,000 clones, with 75% to 90% appearing a single time and roughly 6.7% taken by the ten largest. The sequenced material came from PBMCs. The source is a woman aged 30 to 39 in good health and CMV-seropositive. The CDR3 runs from the conserved cysteine through the conserved F or W. Each record gives: D gene, J gene, V gene, clone size, CDR3 DNA, CDR3 protein. D genes are given only for firm matches. A clone size is listed for some rows: how often the clone was seen (once, few, many), or a class if it is expanded.

.,TRBJ2-1,TRBV19,.,TGTGCCAGTAGCTACGGGGGTTTAACTGAGCAGTTCTTC,CASSYGGLTEQFF
.,TRBJ2-1,TRBV5-1,once,TGCGCCAGCAGCTTGGGCGGTAGCTCCTACAATGAGCAGTTCTTC,CASSLGGSSYNEQFF
TRBD2,TRBJ2-7,TRBV6-1,.,TGTGCCAGCAGTGAAAAGTTTGTGCAGCGGGAGGGCGAGCAGTACTTC,CASSEKFVQREGEQYF
TRBD1,TRBJ1-1,TRBV19,.,TGTGCCAGTCGAACAGGGGGGCGGATCACTGAAGCTTTCTTT,CASRTGGRITEAFF
.,TRBJ2-1,TRBV5-1,.,TGCGCCAGCAGCTGGGGGGATGAGCAGTTCTTC,CASSWGDEQFF
TRBD1,TRBJ1-1,TRBV2,.,TGTGCCAGCAGACCGGGACAGGGGTACACTGAAGCTTTCTTT,CASRPGQGYTEAFF
TRBD2,TRBJ2-2,TRBV27,.,TGTGCCAGCAGTTCCTTTTTTGGGGGACTAGCGGGAGAGTGGCTAAGCGGGGAGCTGTTTTTT,CASSSFFGGLAGEWLSGELFF
.,TRBJ2-7,TRBV9,.,TGTGCCAGCAGCGTAGGAGGGAGGGAGCAGTACTTC,CASSVGGREQYF
TRBD2,TRBJ2-2,TRBV5-1,.,TGCGCCAGCAGCCCGTCCGGGGGGAAACGAAGCGGGGAGCTGTTTTTT,CASSPSGGKRSGELFF
.,TRBJ2-6,TRBV25-1,few,TGTGCCAGCAGTCTAGCCTCTGGGGCCAACGTCCTGACTTTC,CASSLASGANVLTF
TRBD1,TRBJ1-1,TRBV10-3,.,TGTGCCACCCAATCAGTGCGAGGGGGCGCCGCTGAAGCTTTCTTT,CATQSVRGGAAEAFF
.,TRBJ1-2,TRBV5-4,.,TGTGCCAGCAGCTTGGCGGGGGGGCGAGACTATGGCTACACCTTC,CASSLAGGRDYGYTF
TRBD2,TRBJ2-2,TRBV6-1,.,TGTGCCAGCAGTGAACGAAGGCTAGCGGGAGGAGTAACCGGGGAGCTGTTTTTT,CASSERRLAGGVTGELFF
.,TRBJ1-1,TRBV28,.,TGTGCCACCTCTACCTGGGGCCTCCTGGCTTTCTTT,CATSTWGLLAFF
.,TRBJ1-2,TRBV6-6,.,TGTGCCAGCAGGAGAGGGATGAATGGCTACACCTTC,CASRRGMNGYTF